These T cell receptor beta chains were read from a single sample in a study of blood T cells in healthy people across ages. TCRdb reanalysed the 5' RACE reads using MiXCR and keeps one entry per CDR3 protein. The sample has 1.8 million or so distinct CDR3 sequences; roughly 43% are singletons. The material sequenced was blood. The origin of the receptors is a human donor in good health. Both conserved end residues are part of each CDR3.

v_gene	j_gene	CDR3aa
TRBV20-1	TRBJ2-1	CSARDRYEQFF
TRBV7-9	TRBJ1-2	CASSLYSGRGLYGYTF
TRBV5-6	TRBJ2-7	CASSRGLSDEQYF
TRBV18	TRBJ1-2	CASSPPATGIYGYTF
TRBV6-6	TRBJ2-7	CASSFGGTTNYEQYF
TRBV7-9	TRBJ2-3	CASKRHFKGDGYKTDTQYF
TRBV27	TRBJ2-7	CASSLKGSSSYEQYF
TRBV12-3/TRBV12-4	TRBJ1-1	CASTTSGRATEAFF
TRBV13	TRBJ2-3	CASSSFESDTQYF
TRBV29-1	TRBJ2-1	CSSFDLQGSEQFF
TRBV7-2	TRBJ2-5	CASSLDRDMRQYF
TRBV7-8	TRBJ2-1	CASSLGFGTNEQFF
TRBV5-4	TRBJ2-1	CASSFGLAGASYNEQFF
TRBV5-1	TRBJ1-4	CASSLGSGIVNEKLFF
TRBV28	NA	CASSLAGGLNEQYF
TRBV4-1	TRBJ2-7	CASSPVYQGTYEQYF
TRBV14	TRBJ2-1	CASSQAGFPADLEQFF
TRBV5-1	TRBJ1-1	CASSLEQGAGTEAFF
TRBV7-9	TRBJ2-1	CASSLSGGDEQFF
TRBV7-2	TRBJ2-5	CASSHGTRPESQYF
TRBV20-1	TRBJ1-4	CSARDLAGGLEKLFF
TRBV10-3	TRBJ2-7	CAISETRDSSGEQYF
TRBV13	TRBJ2-6	CASRPRQGFRSGANVRTF
TRBV20-1	TRBJ1-1	CSARSNTEAFF
TRBV7-3	TRBJ2-1	CASSSSGGLGVRQFF
TRBV28	TRBJ2-5	CASSLYRGPRGTQYF
TRBV5-1	TRBJ1-5	CASSLGDIYSNQPQHF
TRBV4-1	TRBJ1-2	CASSTPGTPYDYTF
TRBV5-1	TRBJ2-3	CASSERDTSDTQYF
TRBV7-9	TRBJ1-5	CASSYGRTNQPQHF
TRBV4-1	TRBJ1-6	CASSQEVGQGNSPLHF
TRBV4-1	TRBJ2-1	CASSQDSRNPYNEQFF
TRBV6-6	NA	CASVRGYEQYF
TRBV5-1	TRBJ1-2	CASSSEGTSSYGYTF
TRBV6-5	TRBJ2-4	CVSSYGRAEGQYF
TRBV15	TRBJ1-2	CATSRDRDRGWGYTF
TRBV11-2	TRBJ2-7	CASSLSTGGFVDYEQYF
TRBV5-1	TRBJ1-2	CASRIETGFYGYTF
TRBV20-1	TRBJ1-2	CSAGGQGALRGYTF